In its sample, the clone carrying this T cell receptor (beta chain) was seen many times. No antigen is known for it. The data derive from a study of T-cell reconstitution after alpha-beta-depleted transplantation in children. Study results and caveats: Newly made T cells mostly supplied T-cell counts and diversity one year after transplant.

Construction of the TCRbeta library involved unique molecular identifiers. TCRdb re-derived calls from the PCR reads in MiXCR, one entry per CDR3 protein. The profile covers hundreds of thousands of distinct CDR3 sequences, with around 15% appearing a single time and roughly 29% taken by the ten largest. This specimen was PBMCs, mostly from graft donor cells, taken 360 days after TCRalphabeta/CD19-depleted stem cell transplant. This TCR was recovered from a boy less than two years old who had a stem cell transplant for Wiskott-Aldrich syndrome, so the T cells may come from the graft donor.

In nucleotides, the CDR3 is TGCGCCAGCAATTACCAGCCCCAGCATTTT. This encodes CASNYQPQHF. V gene TRBV10-2 combines with J gene TRBJ1-5; no firm D call. Germline CDR1 WSHSY, CDR2 SAAADI. Trimming left V 7 bases short and J 7 bases short, with 5 bases between. This CDR3 is 10 amino acids long.